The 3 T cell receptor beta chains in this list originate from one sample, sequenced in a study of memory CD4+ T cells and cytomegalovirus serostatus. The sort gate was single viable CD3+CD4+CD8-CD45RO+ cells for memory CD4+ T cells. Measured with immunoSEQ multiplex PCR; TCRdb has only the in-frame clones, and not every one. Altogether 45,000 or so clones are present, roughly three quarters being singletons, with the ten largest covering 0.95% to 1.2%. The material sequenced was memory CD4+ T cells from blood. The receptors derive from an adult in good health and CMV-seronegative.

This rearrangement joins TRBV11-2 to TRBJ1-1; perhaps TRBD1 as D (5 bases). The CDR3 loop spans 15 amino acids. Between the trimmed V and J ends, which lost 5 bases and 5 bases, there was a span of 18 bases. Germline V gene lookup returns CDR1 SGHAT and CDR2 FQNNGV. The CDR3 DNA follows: TGTGCCAGCAGCCACAAAACAGGAGAGGGGACTGAAGCTTTCTTT. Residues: CASSHKTGEGTEAFF.

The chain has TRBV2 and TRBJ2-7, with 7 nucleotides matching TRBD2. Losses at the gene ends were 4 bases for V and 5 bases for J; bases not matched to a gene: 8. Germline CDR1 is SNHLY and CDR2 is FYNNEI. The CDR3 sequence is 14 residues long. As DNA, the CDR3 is TGTGCCAGCAGTGTACGGCGGGAGAGGAACGAGCAGTACTTC. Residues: CASSVRRERNEQYF.

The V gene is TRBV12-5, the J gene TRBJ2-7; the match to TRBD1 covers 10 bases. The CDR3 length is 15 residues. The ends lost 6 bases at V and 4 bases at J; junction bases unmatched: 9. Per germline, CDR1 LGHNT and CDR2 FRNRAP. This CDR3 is CASGPDRGHLYEQYF. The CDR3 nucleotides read TGTGCTAGTGGACCCGACAGGGGGCACCTTTACGAGCAGTACTTC.